Listed below are T cell receptor beta chains from one sample, sequenced in a study of beta chain features in type 1 diabetes. The table came from immunoSEQ multiplex PCR; TCRdb's copy has only in-frame clones and leaves some out. The sample lists 160,000 or so clones, roughly 11% occurring once. The source material was central memory CD4+ T cells from blood. Receptors were obtained from a man aged 18 to 30 in good health. CDR3s include the opening cysteine and the closing phenylalanine or tryptophan. Each record gives: D gene, V gene, clone size, J gene, CDR3 protein, CDR3 DNA. A D gene is named only where the DNA matches it firmly. Size is stated for part of the rows, as once, few or many counts, or as a class when the clone is expanded.

TRBD2	TRBV5-1	few	TRBJ2-3	CASSFSGLPRDTQYF	TGCGCCAGCAGCTTTTCGGGACTACCGCGGGATACGCAGTATTTT
.	TRBV18	few	TRBJ2-5	CASSPPQETQYF	TGTGCCAGCTCACCACCCCAAGAGACCCAGTACTTC
.	TRBV7-9	.	TRBJ1-5	CASSASGLQPQHF	TGTGCCAGCAGCGCTAGCGGGCTCCAGCCCCAGCATTTT
TRBD1	TRBV2	few	TRBJ2-7	CASSGQGYNEQYF	TGTGCCAGCAGTGGACAGGGTTACAACGAGCAGTACTTC
.	TRBV18	few	TRBJ2-3	CASSRLSTDTQYF	TGTGCCAGCTCAAGACTTAGCACAGATACGCAGTATTTT
TRBD1	TRBV7-9	.	TRBJ2-3	CASSAQGWGDTQYF	TGTGCCAGCAGCGCACAGGGGTGGGGAGATACGCAGTATTTT
.	TRBV30	.	TRBJ2-3	CAWSPGAGTDTQYF	TGTGCCTGGAGTCCAGGGGCAGGCACAGATACGCAGTATTTT
TRBD2	TRBV18	.	TRBJ2-3	CASSRLTSGNTDTQYF	TGTGCCAGCTCACGACTGACTAGCGGAAACACAGATACGCAGTATTTT
.	TRBV7-3	.	TRBJ2-6	CASSQSLYRAGANVLTF	TGTGCCAGCAGCCAATCTTTGTACAGGGCTGGGGCCAACGTCCTGACTTTC
.	TRBV14	.	TRBJ1-1	CASSQLRTVNTEAFF	TGTGCCAGCAGCCAACTGCGGACAGTAAACACTGAAGCTTTCTTT
.	TRBV4-3	few	TRBJ2-7	CASSPGIRGAGEQYF	TGCGCCAGCAGCCCGGGCATTCGGGGGGCCGGGGAGCAGTACTTC
TRBD1	TRBV10-3	.	TRBJ2-1	CAIRPGQGLNWFF	TGTGCCATCAGACCGGGACAGGGCCTCAATTGGTTCTTC
.	TRBV25-1	few	TRBJ2-7	CASTMGGLSYEQYF	TGTGCCAGCACGATGGGGGGGCTATCCTACGAGCAGTACTTC
TRBD1	TRBV4-1	many	TRBJ1-3	CASSLTGSRNTIYF	TGCGCCAGCAGCCTGACAGGGAGTAGAAACACCATATATTTT
.	TRBV11-1	few	TRBJ2-1	CASSGPWNEQFF	TGTGCCAGCAGCGGCCCTTGGAATGAGCAGTTCTTC
TRBD2	TRBV7-2	.	TRBJ2-7	CASSFGLAGDREQYF	TGTGCCAGCAGCTTTGGGTTAGCGGGGGACCGCGAGCAGTACTTC
.	TRBV9	.	TRBJ2-7	CASSVGAAGKGEQYF	TGTGCCAGCAGCGTAGGTGCAGCGGGCAAAGGGGAGCAGTACTTC
.	TRBV18	few	TRBJ1-3	CASSPQGSRNTIYF	TGTGCCAGCTCACCACAGGGATCGAGAAACACCATATATTTT
TRBD2	TRBV28	.	TRBJ2-7	CATSSGRIREQYF	TGTGCCACCTCTAGCGGGAGAATTCGGGAGCAGTACTTC
TRBD1	TRBV5-1	many	TRBJ1-6	CASATGENSPLHF	TGCGCCAGCGCTACAGGGGAGAATTCACCCCTCCACTTT
.	TRBV5-6	.	TRBJ1-1	CASRREAGLTEAFF	TGTGCCAGCAGGCGGGAAGCGGGCCTCACTGAAGCTTTCTTT
.	TRBV19	few	TRBJ2-3	CASASGDTQYF	TGTGCCAGTGCCTCAGGAGATACGCAGTATTTT
.	TRBV7-3	few	TRBJ1-2	CASSLEANYGYTF	TGTGCCAGCAGCTTAGAAGCTAACTATGGCTACACCTTC
.	TRBV4-2	.	TRBJ1-3	CASSQGDTGNTIYF	TGTGCCAGCAGCCAAGGGGACACTGGAAACACCATATATTTT
.	TRBV7-2	few	TRBJ2-1	CASSLTENYNEQFF	TGTGCCAGCAGCTTAACGGAAAACTACAATGAGCAGTTCTTC